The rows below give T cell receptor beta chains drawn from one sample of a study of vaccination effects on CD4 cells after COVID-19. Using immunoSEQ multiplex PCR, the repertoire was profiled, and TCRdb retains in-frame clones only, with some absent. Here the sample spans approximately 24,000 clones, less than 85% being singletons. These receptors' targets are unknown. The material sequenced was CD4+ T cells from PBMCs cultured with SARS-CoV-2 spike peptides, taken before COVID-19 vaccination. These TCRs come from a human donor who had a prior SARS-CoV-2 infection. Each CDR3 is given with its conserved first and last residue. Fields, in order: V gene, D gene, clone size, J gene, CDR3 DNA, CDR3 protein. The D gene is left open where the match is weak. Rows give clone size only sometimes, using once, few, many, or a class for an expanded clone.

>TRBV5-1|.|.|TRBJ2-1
TGCGCCAGCAGCTTGTTAACGGGAGCACACAATGAGCAGTTCTTC
CASSLLTGAHNEQFF
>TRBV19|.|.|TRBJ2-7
TGTGCCAGTAGTACCCGACCGGACTACGAGCAGTACTTC
CASSTRPDYEQYF
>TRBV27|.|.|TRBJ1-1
TGTGCCAGCAGTTTATACGGGTGGGGCGCCGGCCGAAAAAACACTGAAGCTTTCTTT
CASSLYGWGAGRKNTEAFF
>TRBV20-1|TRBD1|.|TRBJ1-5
TGCAGTGCTAGTAGAGGGGGCGCTTTCAATAATCAGCCCCAGCATTTT
CSASRGGAFNNQPQHF
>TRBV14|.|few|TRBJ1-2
TGTGCCAGCAGCCAAAATGGCTATGGCTACACCTTC
CASSQNGYGYTF
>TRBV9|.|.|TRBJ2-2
TGTGCCAGCAGCCTGGACAGACCTTCCGCGAACACCGGGGAGCTGTTTTTT
CASSLDRPSANTGELFF
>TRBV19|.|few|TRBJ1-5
TGTGCCAGTAGTTCCGGGACGCCTAGCAATCAGCCCCAGCATTTT
CASSSGTPSNQPQHF
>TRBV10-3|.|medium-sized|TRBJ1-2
TGTGCCATCAGGGATGGGGGCCTAGGGGGATATGGCTACACCTTC
CAIRDGGLGGYGYTF
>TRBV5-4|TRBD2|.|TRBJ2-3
TGTGCCAGCAGCTTGTATCTAGCGGGAACAGATACGCAGTATTTT
CASSLYLAGTDTQYF
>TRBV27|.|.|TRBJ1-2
TGTGCCAGCAGTTTATCGATCTATGCAGCCGCTAGTGGCTACACCTTC
CASSLSIYAAASGYTF
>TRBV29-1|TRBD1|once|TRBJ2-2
TGCAGCGTTCCGAGGACAGGTTCCACCGGGGAGCTGTTTTTT
CSVPRTGSTGELFF
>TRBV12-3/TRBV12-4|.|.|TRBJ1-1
TGTGCCAGCAGCTTAAGACCTAATGAAGCTTTCTTT
CASSLRPNEAFF
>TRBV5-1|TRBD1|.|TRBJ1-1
TGCGCCAGCAGCATTCTCCCGGGACAGGGGGCTAAGAACACTGAAGCTTTCTTT
CASSILPGQGAKNTEAFF
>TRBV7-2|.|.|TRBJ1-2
TGTGCCAGCAGCTTAGTGTACGGGGCCGGCGGGGGCTACACCTTC
CASSLVYGAGGGYTF
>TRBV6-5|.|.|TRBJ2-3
TGTGCCAGCAGGAGGCAGGCAGGGAGCGCAGATACGCAGTATTTT
CASRRQAGSADTQYF
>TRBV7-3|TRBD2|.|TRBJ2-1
TGTGCCAGCAGCTTACGGGGGGGGGTTGGTGAGCAGTTCTTC
CASSLRGGVGEQFF
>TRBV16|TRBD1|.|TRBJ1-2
TGTGCCAGCAGCCAGATAGGGACAGGGGGCGTCGGCTACACCTTC
CASSQIGTGGVGYTF
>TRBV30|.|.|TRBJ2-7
TGTGCCTGGAGTGTATTAGGGGCGGCAGGGAGCTACGAGCAGTACTTC
CAWSVLGAAGSYEQYF
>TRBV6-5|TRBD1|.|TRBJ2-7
TGTGCCGGCCGACAGGGTAGCGACGAGCAGTACTTC
CAGRQGSDEQYF
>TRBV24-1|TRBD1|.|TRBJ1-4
TGTGCCACCAGTGACCGACCGGGACAGGGTACTGAAAAACTGTTTTTT
CATSDRPGQGTEKLFF
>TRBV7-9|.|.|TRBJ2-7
TGTGCCAGCAGCTTTTATTTAGCCGGAACCTACGAGCAGTACTTC
CASSFYLAGTYEQYF
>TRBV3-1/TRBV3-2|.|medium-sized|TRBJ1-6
TGTGCCAGCAGCCAAGATGGGAAAGATTCACCCCTCCACTTT
CASSQDGKDSPLHF
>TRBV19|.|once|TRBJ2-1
TGTGCCAGTAGTAATCCCGATCCCCCCAATGAGCAGTTCTTC
CASSNPDPPNEQFF
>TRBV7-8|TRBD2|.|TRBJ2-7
TGTGCCAGCAGCTTAGGTGGCGGGGGGGCCGTCGAGCAGTACTTC
CASSLGGGGAVEQYF
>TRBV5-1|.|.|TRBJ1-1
TGCGCCAGCAGCTTGGCCGATAGAAACGCACATGAAGCTTTCTTT
CASSLADRNAHEAFF
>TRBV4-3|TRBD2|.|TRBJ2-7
TGCGCCAGCAGCCAACTCACGGGAGGCTCCTACGAGCAGTACTTC
CASSQLTGGSYEQYF
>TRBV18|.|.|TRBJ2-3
TGTGCCAGCTCACCACGTTTGCCGGGAAGCACAGATACGCAGTATTTT
CASSPRLPGSTDTQYF
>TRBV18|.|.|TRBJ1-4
TGTGCCAGCTCACCGACTGCAACTAATGAAAAACTGTTTTTT
CASSPTATNEKLFF
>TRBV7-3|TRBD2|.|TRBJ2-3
TGTGCCAGCAGCTTTACTAGCGGCCACACAGATACGCAGTATTTT
CASSFTSGHTDTQYF
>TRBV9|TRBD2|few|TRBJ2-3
TGTGCCAGCAGGGGAGCGGGGCACACAGATACGCAGTATTTT
CASRGAGHTDTQYF
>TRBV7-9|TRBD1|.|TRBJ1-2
TGTGCCAGCAGCCGAGGACAGGGGTTTATGAATGGCTACACCTTC
CASSRGQGFMNGYTF
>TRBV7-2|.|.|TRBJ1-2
TGTGCCAGCAGCTTTTCAGGGTTAGCTGGCTACACCTTC
CASSFSGLAGYTF